This T cell receptor beta chain appears in the sequencing data of a study of blood T cell repertoires in COVID-19. Turning to the study itself: Some COVID-19 samples were acute and others convalescent; all came from the United States, Italy and Spain. The analysed material was cDNA or gDNA that came from T cells, B-cell-depleted T cells, or PBMCs.

The CDR3 covers 14 residues. In germline, CDR1 is MNHEY, CDR2 SVGEGT. V was trimmed by 5 bases and J by 0 bases, leaving 8 bases between them. How the authors handled the data: Nucleated cell number was recorded as an estimate derived from reference gene primer amplification. TCRdb's table, derived via immunoSEQ multiplex PCR, lists solely in-frame clones and lacks some. V and J calls plus clone size are reproduced from that table; the DNA served to infer D and trimming. Of around 320,000 clones listed, approximately 88% were seen once; the top ten hold 5.5% to 7%. The source material was peripheral blood. This clonotype was obtained from a woman aged 25 to 39 who had recovered from COVID-19. The rearrangement joins TRBV6-2 or TRBV6-3 to TRBJ1-5; D might be TRBD1 (6 bases). CDR3 protein: CASSRGTSNQPQHF. CDR3 coding DNA: TGTGCCAGCAGTAGGGGGACTAGCAATCAGCCCCAGCATTTT.